Sequencing of this T cell receptor beta chain was carried out in a study of T cells in Graves' hyperthyroidism and ophthalmopathy. Turning to the study itself: Peripheral blood was acquired at first diagnosis, ahead of any therapy whatsoever.

RNA transcripts were the template for amplifying TCR beta CDR3 regions. First-round RT-PCR of the TCR CDR3 relied on the HTBI primer set. TCRdb ran MiXCR on the multiplex PCR reads and lists one entry per CDR3 protein. The sample includes hundreds of thousands of distinct CDR3 sequences, about a sixth of them seen just once. Input material: blood. This TCR was sampled from a woman aged 55-75 years with Graves' ophthalmopathy.

CDR3 residues: CASSGGLAGGLMETQYF. As DNA, the CDR3 is TGTGCCAGCAGCGGGGGACTAGCGGGGGGACTAATGGAGACCCAGTACTTC. This chain connects TRBV9 to TRBJ2-5, with 15 bases aligning to TRBD2. This CDR3 contains 17 residues. V lost 3 bases, J lost 5 bases, and 8 bases stayed unmatched. Per germline, CDR1 SGDLS and CDR2 YYNGEE. The variable domain in full, completed from reference TRBV9 and TRBJ2-5, reads DSGVTQTPKHLITATGQRVTLRCSPRSGDLSVYWYQQSLDQGLQFLIQYYNGEERAKGNILERFSAQQFPDLHSELNLSSLELGDSALYFCASSGGLAGGLMETQYFGPGTRLLVL.